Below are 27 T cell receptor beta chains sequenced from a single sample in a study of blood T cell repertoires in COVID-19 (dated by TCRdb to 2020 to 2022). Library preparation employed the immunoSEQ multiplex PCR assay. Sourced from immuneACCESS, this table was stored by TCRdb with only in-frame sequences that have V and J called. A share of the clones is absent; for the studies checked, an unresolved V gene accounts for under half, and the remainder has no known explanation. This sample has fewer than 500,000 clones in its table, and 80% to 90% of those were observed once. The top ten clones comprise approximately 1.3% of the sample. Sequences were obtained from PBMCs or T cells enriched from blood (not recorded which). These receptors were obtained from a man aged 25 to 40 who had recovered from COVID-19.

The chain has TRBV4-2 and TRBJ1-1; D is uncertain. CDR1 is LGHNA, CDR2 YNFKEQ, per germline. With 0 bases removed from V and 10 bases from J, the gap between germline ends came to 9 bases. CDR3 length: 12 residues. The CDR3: CASSQDSGVAFF. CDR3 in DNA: TGTGCCAGCAGCCAAGATAGCGGGGTAGCTTTCTTT.

The CDR3 here is CATSRGMVVRMEQYF. The CDR3 DNA reads TGTGCCACCTCACGAGGGATGGTTGTCCGAATGGAGCAGTACTTC. The J gene is TRBJ2-7, the V gene TRBV27, with a tentative D call TRBD2 (5 bases). Looked up from germline, CDR1 is MNHEY and CDR2 is SMNVEV (reference sequence). V lost 10 bases and J 7 bases, leaving 26 bases between the germline ends. This CDR3 contains 15 residues.

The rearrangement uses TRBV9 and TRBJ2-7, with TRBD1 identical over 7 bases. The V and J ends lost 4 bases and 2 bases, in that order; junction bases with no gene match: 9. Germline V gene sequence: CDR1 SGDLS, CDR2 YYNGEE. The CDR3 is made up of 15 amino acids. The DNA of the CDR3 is TGTGCCAGCAGCCCTCATATAGACAGGGCCTACGAGCAGTACTTC. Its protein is CASSPHIDRAYEQYF.

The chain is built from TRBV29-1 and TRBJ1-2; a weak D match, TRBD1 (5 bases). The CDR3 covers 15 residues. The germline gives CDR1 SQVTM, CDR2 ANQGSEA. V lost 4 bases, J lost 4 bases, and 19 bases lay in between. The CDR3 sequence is CSVAEPGRGAYGYTF. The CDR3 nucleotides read TGCAGCGTTGCAGAACCCGGGAGGGGAGCCTATGGCTACACCTTC.

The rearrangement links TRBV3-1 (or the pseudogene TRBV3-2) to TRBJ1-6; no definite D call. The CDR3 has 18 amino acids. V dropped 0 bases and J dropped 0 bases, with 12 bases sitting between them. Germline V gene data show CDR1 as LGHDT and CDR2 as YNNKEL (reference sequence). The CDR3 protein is CASSQDRHIFSYNSPLHF. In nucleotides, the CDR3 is TGTGCCAGCAGCCAAGATCGACATATCTTCTCCTATAATTCACCCCTCCACTTT.

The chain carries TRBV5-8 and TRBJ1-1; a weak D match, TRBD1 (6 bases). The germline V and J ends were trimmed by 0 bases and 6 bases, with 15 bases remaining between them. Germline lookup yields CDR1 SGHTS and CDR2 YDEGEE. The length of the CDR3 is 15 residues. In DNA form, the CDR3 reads TGTGCCAGCAGCTTGGCCTTACAGGGTAGGCCTGAAGCTTTCTTT. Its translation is CASSLALQGRPEAFF.

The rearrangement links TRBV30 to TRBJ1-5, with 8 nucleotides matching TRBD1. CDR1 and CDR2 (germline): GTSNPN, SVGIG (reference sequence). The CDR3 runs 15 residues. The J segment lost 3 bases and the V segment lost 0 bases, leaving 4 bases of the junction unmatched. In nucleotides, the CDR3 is TGTGCCTGGAGTGTAGGACAGGGCAACAATCAGCCCCAGCATTTT. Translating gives CAWSVGQGNNQPQHF.

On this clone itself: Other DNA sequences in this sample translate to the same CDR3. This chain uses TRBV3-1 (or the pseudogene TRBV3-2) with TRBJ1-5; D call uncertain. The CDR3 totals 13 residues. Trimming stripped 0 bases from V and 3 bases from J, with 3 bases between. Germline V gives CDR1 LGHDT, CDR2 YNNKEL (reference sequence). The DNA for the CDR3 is TGTGCCAGCAGCCAAGATATCAATCAGCCCCAGCATTTT. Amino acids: CASSQDINQPQHF.

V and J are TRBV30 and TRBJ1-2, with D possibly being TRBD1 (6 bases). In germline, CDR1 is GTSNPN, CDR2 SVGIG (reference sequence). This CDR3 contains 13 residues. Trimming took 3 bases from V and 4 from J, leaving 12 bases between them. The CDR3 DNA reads TGTGCCTGGAGGGTACAGGGTCTCTATGGCTACACCTTC. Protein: CAWRVQGLYGYTF. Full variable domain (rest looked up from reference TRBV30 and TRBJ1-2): SQTIHQWPATLVQPVGSPLSLECTVEGTSNPNLYWYRQAAGRGLQLLFYSVGIGQISSEVPQNLSASRPQDRQFILSSKKLLLSDSGFYLCAWRVQGLYGYTFGSGTRLTVV.

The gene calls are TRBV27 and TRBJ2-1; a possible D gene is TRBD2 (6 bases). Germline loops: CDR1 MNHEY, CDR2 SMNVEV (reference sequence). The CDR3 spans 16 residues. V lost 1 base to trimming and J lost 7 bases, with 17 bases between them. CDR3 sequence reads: CASSLFAGSGRNEQFF. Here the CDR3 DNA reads TGTGCCAGCAGTTTATTTGCGGGGAGCGGCCGGAATGAGCAGTTCTTC.

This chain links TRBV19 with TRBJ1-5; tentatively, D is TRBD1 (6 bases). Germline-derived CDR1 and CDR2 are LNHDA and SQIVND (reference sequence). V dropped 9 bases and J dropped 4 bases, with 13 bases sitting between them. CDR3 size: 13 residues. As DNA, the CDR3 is TGTGCCAGCCGGGACAATCGGAATCAGCCCCAGCATTTT. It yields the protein CASRDNRNQPQHF.

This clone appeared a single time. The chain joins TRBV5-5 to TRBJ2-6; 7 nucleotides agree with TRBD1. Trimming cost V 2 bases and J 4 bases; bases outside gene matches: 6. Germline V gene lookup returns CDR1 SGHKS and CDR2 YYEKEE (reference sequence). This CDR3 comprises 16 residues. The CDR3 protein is CASSLSTGAGANVLTF. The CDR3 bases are TGTGCCAGCAGCTTATCCACAGGGGCCGGGGCCAACGTCCTGACTTTC.

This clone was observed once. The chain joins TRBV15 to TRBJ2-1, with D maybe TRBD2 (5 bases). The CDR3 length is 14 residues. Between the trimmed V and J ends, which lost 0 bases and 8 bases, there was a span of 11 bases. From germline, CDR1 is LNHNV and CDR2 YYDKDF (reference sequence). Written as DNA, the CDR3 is TGTGCCACCAGCAGAGATGAATGGGGAGATGAGCAGTTCTTC. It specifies CATSRDEWGDEQFF. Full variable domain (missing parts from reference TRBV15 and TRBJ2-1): DAMVIQNPRYQVTQFGKPVTLSCSQTLNHNVMYWYQQKSSQAPKLLFHYYDKDFNNEADTPDNFQSRRPNTSFCFLDIRSPGLGDTAMYLCATSRDEWGDEQFFGPGTRLTVL.

The CDR3 sequence: CASRTSTGTVAYNEQFF. For the CDR3, the DNA is TGTGCCAGCAGAACATCAACCGGGACTGTAGCCTACAATGAGCAGTTCTTC. The J gene is TRBJ2-1, the V gene TRBV2, with D possibly matching TRBD2 (6 bases). The CDR3 covers 17 residues. Germline CDR1 is SNHLY and CDR2 is FYNNEI. Trimming took off 6 bases at V and 2 bases at J, with 20 bases between the two ends.

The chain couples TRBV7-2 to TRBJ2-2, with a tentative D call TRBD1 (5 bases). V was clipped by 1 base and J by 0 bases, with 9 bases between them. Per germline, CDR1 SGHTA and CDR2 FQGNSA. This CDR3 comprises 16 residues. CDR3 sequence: CASSLGSRANTGELFF. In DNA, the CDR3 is TGTGCCAGCAGCTTAGGGTCCAGGGCGAACACCGGGGAGCTGTTTTTT.

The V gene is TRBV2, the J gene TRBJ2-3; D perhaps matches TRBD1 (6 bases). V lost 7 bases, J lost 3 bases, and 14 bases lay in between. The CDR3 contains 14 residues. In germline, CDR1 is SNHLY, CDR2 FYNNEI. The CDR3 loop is CASKPTGQTDTQYF. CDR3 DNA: TGTGCCAGCAAGCCCACAGGGCAGACAGATACGCAGTATTTT.

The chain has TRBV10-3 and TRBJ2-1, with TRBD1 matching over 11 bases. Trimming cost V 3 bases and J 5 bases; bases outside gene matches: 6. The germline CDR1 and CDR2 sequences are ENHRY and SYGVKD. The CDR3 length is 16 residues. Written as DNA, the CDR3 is TGTGCCATCAGTGACCAGGGACAGGGGGGAGACAATGAGCAGTTCTTC. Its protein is CAISDQGQGGDNEQFF.

The CDR3: CASSGGSGLKNIQYF. CDR3 sequence (DNA): TGCGCCAGCAGCGGGGGGTCCGGACTCAAAAACATTCAGTACTTC. V gene TRBV5-1 combines with J gene TRBJ2-4, with TRBD2 as a possible D gene (6 bases). CDR1 SGHRS and CDR2 YFSETQ come from the germline V gene. The CDR3 extends over 15 amino acids. V shed 4 bases and J shed 3 bases, with 14 bases lying between them.

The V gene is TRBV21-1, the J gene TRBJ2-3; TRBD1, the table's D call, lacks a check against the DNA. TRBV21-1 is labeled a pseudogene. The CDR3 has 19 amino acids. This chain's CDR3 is CASSRVGTGRWVGTDTQYF. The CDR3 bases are TGTGCCAGCAGCAGAGTTGGGACAGGGCGTTGGGTCGGCACAGATACGCAGTATTTT.

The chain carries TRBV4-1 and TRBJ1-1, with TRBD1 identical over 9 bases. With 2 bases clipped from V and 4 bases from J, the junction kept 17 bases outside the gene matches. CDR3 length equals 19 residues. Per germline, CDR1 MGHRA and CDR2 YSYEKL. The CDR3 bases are TGCGCCAGCAGCCAATCCCCGTCGGGACAGGGCAGGGTACGCACTGAAGCTTTCTTT. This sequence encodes CASSQSPSGQGRVRTEAFF.

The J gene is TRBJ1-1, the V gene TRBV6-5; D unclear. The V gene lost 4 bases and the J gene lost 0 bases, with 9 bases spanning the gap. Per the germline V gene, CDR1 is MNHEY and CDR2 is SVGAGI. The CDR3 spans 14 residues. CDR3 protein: CASSSSALNTEAFF. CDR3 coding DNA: TGTGCCAGCAGTTCGAGCGCGTTGAACACTGAAGCTTTCTTT.

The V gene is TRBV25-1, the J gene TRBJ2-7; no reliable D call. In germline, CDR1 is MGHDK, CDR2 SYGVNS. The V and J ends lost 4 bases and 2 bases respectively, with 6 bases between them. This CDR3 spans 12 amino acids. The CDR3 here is CASSGATYEQYF. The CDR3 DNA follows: TGTGCCAGCAGTGGGGCCACCTACGAGCAGTACTTC.

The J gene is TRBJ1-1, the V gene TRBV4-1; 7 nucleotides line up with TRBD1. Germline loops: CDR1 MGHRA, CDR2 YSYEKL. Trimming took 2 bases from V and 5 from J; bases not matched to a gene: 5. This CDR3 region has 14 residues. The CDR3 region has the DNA TGCGCCAGCAGCCAACCCGACAGGGCTACTGAAGCTTTCTTT. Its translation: CASSQPDRATEAFF.

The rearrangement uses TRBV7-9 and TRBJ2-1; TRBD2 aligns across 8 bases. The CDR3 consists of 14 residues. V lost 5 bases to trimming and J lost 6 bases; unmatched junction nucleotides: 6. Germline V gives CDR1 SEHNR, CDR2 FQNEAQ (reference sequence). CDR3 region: CASSVVAGRNEQFF. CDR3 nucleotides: TGTGCCAGCAGCGTCGTAGCGGGGCGCAATGAGCAGTTCTTC.

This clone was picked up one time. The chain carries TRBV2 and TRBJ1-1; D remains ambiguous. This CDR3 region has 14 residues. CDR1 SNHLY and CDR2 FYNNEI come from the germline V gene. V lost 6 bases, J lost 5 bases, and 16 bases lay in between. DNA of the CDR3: TGTGCCAGCAGCCTGAGGGTGAGGGATACTGAAGCTTTCTTT. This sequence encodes CASSLRVRDTEAFF.

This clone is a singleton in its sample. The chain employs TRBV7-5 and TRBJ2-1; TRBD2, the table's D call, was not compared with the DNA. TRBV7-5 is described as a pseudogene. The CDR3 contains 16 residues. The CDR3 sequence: CARSTHGGASYNEQFF. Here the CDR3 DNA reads TGTGCCAGAAGCACCCACGGGGGGGCTTCCTACAATGAGCAGTTCTTC.

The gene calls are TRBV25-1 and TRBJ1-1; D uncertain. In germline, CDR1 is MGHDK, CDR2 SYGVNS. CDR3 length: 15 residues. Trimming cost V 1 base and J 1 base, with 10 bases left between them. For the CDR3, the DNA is TGTGCCAGCAGTGAATTAGTACCCGCGAACACTGAAGCTTTCTTT. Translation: CASSELVPANTEAFF.